The subject of this entry is one TCR beta chain. Its specificity is unknown. This sample was taken from a study of Ad26.COV2.S vaccination and SARS-CoV-2 variants. General observations from the study: It was vaccine recipients, not placebo recipients, who had the higher spike-specific TCR breadth.

Here immunoSEQ multiplex PCR was the method, and the copy in TCRdb shows in-frame clones only, minus some. The table lists 350,000 to 500,000 clones, roughly 91% of them singletons, with approximately 4.3% in the top ten. CDR3 size: 16 residues. Trimming pared 6 bases from V and 0 bases from J, leaving 20 bases between. Looked up from germline, CDR1 is SQVTM and CDR2 is ANQGSEA. Described treatment: around 19 received Ad26.COV2.S at low or high dose, single or two shots; 5 received placebo; per-sample allocation not given. Vaccine and placebo recipients were sampled on day 63 after the first injection.

The material was peripheral blood, obtained in a trial of Ad26.COV2.S vaccine versus placebo. The TCR was taken from a person between 18 and 60 years old who received the Ad26.COV2.S COVID-19 vaccine or a placebo. This chain connects TRBV29-1 to TRBJ1-2; D is possibly TRBD1 (6 bases). The CDR3 bases are TGCAGCGTGTTGAAGTCAGGGGCTAGAACTAACTATGGCTACACCTTC. This codes for CSVLKSGARTNYGYTF.